This TCR beta chain is drawn from a study of high-grade serous ovarian cancer treatment subgroups (dated by TCRdb to the early 2020s). About the study as a whole: On average, each sample produced some 15,000 sequencing reads and 6,000 to 9,500 unique TCR beta rearrangements. One primary tumor sample and two metastatic tumor samples were collected from each patient, for a total of approximately 98 samples. The study examined TCR beta repertoires in high-grade serous ovarian cancer patients who were grouped under a laparoscopic triage algorithm by complete gross resection or by neoadjuvant chemotherapy response. The cohort comprised 30 or so patients: some ten with no residual disease after primary surgery (R0), some ten excellent NACT responders, and some ten poor NACT responders.

The roughly 100 tumor samples underwent high-throughput TCR profiling using ImmunoSEQ. Per the original workflow: Richness (unique productive sequences), clonality, evenness and relatedness were included as repertoire diversity metrics, and similarity between samples was assessed with the Bhattacharyya coefficient. Conclusions stayed consistent in a sensitivity analysis that left out TCRs with fewer than two reads. TCRdb provides this immuneACCESS table in a form limited to in-frame rearrangements. Some clones are lacking; in checked studies, under half of them reflect an unresolved V gene, and why the rest are absent is not known. That table furnishes V, J and clone size, whereas the DNA furnished D and trimming. For this sample there are about 4,000 clones; around 74% appear just once. Nearly 8.5% of the sample is in the top ten clones. CDR1 and CDR2 (SGHAT, FQNNGV) derive from the germline V gene. Trimming removed 5 bases from V and 4 bases from J, leaving 9 bases between the germline ends. Counted from cysteine to phenylalanine, this CDR3 has 13 amino acids. The entry retains the CDR3 DNA only, 39 bases that are in frame from base 1.

Tumor samples were collected prior to definitive surgery or chemotherapy. The MD Anderson Biospecimen Extraction Resource handled genomic DNA extraction, while the MD Anderson Cancer Genomics Laboratory carried out the TCR sequencing. What the research found in general, with its limitations: Tumors from the same patient had repertoire similarity ranging from roughly 0.11 to 0.85, while tumors from different patients showed almost no similarity. TCR repertoire analyses were focused on CDR3, and CDR1 and CDR2 were not analyzed. Bulk tumor TCR sequencing lacked spatial information, limiting insight into HGSC tumor complexity and diversity. TCR clonal relatedness was found to be positively correlated with neoantigen level and, by trend, with copy number variation and mutation load derived from whole-genome sequencing.

Comments on this clone: There is no known antigen for this receptor. No per-base quality is available; no much larger clone lies one base away.

The TCR sequence derives from a human donor with high-grade serous ovarian cancer. The sequenced material came from tumor tissue. The chain was built from TRBV11-2 and TRBJ2-1, with TRBD1 tentatively as D gene (6 bases match). At the DNA level, the sequence is TGTGCCAGCAGCGCACAGGGTTACAATGAGCAGTTCTTC. This encodes CASSAQGYNEQFF.